The 30 T cell receptor beta chains below were found in one sample sequenced in a study of shared clonotypes between healthy human individuals. Using immunoSEQ multiplex PCR, the repertoire was profiled, and TCRdb retains in-frame clones only, with some absent. The sample contains some 1 million clones, approximately 70% of which appear only once. The sequencing sample was made of memory CD4+ T cells sorted from blood. Subset of the sample: CD45RA-negative fraction. The source is a man aged 18 to 29 in good health.

V usage is TRBV6-5 and J usage is TRBJ2-1; TRBD2 agrees at 9 bases. Germline V gene data show CDR1 as MNHEY and CDR2 as SVGAGI. This CDR3 is built from 15 residues. V dropped 0 bases and J dropped 8; count of bases not matched to a gene: 5. CDR3 nucleotides: TGTGCCAGCAGTTACTCTGGGACTAGCTTAGATGAGCAGTTCTTC. It encodes CASSYSGTSLDEQFF.

The chain recombines TRBV6-6 with TRBJ1-1, with 8 bases lining up with TRBD1. The CDR3 covers 16 residues. V shed 6 bases, J shed 3 bases, and the junction held 12 bases outside the gene matches. Germline V CDR1 and CDR2: MNHNY, SVGAGI (reference sequence). The CDR3 nucleotides are TGTGCCAGCAGCGAGGGGGACAGGTTAGGAGACACTGAAGCTTTCTTT. Its protein is CASSEGDRLGDTEAFF.

V is TRBV27 and J is TRBJ2-1; D is possibly TRBD1 (5 bases). V was shortened by 0 bases and J by 5 bases, with 14 bases between the two germline ends. This CDR3 contains 16 residues. The V gene's germline CDR1 is MNHEY and CDR2 SMNVEV (reference sequence). This CDR3 is CASSLSAGKSHNEQFF. CDR3 DNA sequence: TGTGCCAGCAGTTTATCGGCAGGGAAAAGCCACAATGAGCAGTTCTTC.

The chain has TRBV14 and TRBJ2-7; possible D gene TRBD2, 6 bases. With 3 bases removed from V and 6 bases from J, the gap between germline ends came to 6 bases. Germline-derived CDR1 and CDR2 are SGHDN and FVKESK. This CDR3 spans 11 amino acids. This CDR3 reads CASSHGGEQYF. In DNA form, the CDR3 reads TGTGCCAGCAGCCACGGGGGCGAGCAGTACTTC. Together with reference TRBV14 and TRBJ2-7, the CDR3 gives the full variable domain: EAGVTQFPSHSVIEKGQTVTLRCDPISGHDNLYWYRRVMGKEIKFLLHFVKESKQDESGMPNNRFLAERTGGTYSTLKVQPAELEDSGVYFCASSHGGEQYFGPGTRLTVT.

This clone was recorded at least ten times. The CDR3 bases are TGTGCCAGCAGCTCCGGACAGGGCGCAGGGCACACAGATACGCAGTATTTT. It is translated as CASSSGQGAGHTDTQYF. V is TRBV11-2 and J is TRBJ2-3; the match to TRBD1 covers 8 bases. The CDR3 runs to 17 residues. CDR1 SGHAT and CDR2 FQNNGV come from the germline V gene. The V and J ends lost 4 bases and 2 bases, in that order; junction bases with no gene match: 11.

This clone was seen a handful of times. This rearrangement joins TRBV28 to TRBJ2-1; D is ambiguous. Germline assignment: CDR1 MDHEN and CDR2 SYDVKM. V gave up 8 bases and J gave up 5 bases, with 10 bases separating them. The CDR3 sequence is 12 residues long. The CDR3 loop reads CASSWLHNEQFF. CDR3 bases: TGTGCCAGCTCATGGCTTCACAATGAGCAGTTCTTC.

The genes are TRBV18 and TRBJ2-7; D is tentatively TRBD1 or TRBD2 (5 bases each). The CDR3 covers 14 residues. Trimming removed 4 bases at V and 0 bases at J, with 10 bases between. In germline, CDR1 is KGHSH, CDR2 LQKENI. DNA for the CDR3: TGTGCCAGCTCACTCGGGACGGTCTCCTACGAGCAGTACTTC. Translated, it gives CASSLGTVSYEQYF. Supplemented by reference TRBV18 and TRBJ2-7, the full variable domain reads NAGVMQNPRHLVRRRGQEARLRCSPMKGHSHVYWYRQLPEEGLKFMVYLQKENIIDESGMPKERFSAEFPKEGPSILRIQQVVRGDSAAYFCASSLGTVSYEQYFGPGTRLTVT.

Points on this clone: Other DNA sequences in the same sample also yield this CDR3. The chain links TRBV10-3 to TRBJ2-2; no clear D gene. The V end was cut by 6 bases, the J end by 1 base, with 3 bases between. The CDR3 has 12 residues. From germline, CDR1 is ENHRY and CDR2 SYGVKD. DNA of the CDR3: TGTGCCATCAGCCAGAACACCGGGGAGCTGTTTTTT. It specifies CAISQNTGELFF.

This clone came up a few times. This chain connects TRBV6-1 to TRBJ2-3; TRBD2 agrees at 7 bases. Germline trimming cut 6 bases from V and 2 bases from J; bases unmatched to any gene: 8. The CDR3 consists of 15 residues. Germline V gives CDR1 MNHNS, CDR2 SASEGT. DNA for the CDR3: TGTGCCAGCAGACCCCGGACTAGTCTCACAGATACGCAGTATTTT. Residues: CASRPRTSLTDTQYF.

The rearrangement links TRBV28 to TRBJ2-3; possibly TRBD2 for D (7 bases). This CDR3 is 14 amino acids long. V lost 6 bases and J lost 4, with 14 bases in between. The V gene's germline CDR1 is MDHEN and CDR2 SYDVKM. The CDR3 sequence: CASRPGGGPDTQYF. Here the CDR3 DNA reads TGTGCCAGCAGGCCGGGCGGGGGCCCAGATACGCAGTATTTT. The full variable domain, rest sourced from reference TRBV28 and TRBJ2-3, is DVKVTQSSRYLVKRTGEKVFLECVQDMDHENMFWYRQDPGLGLRLIYFSYDVKMKEKGDIPEGYSVSREKKERFSLILESASTNQTSMYLCASRPGGGPDTQYFGPGTRLTVL.

The rearrangement links TRBV14 to TRBJ1-3; D call uncertain. V was pared by 1 base and J by 0 bases, with 4 bases between. Germline V gene data show CDR1 as SGHDN and CDR2 as FVKESK. The CDR3 sequence is 14 residues long. CDR3 nucleotide sequence: TGTGCCAGCAGCCAAGTCGGCTCTGGAAACACCATATATTTT. Encoded protein: CASSQVGSGNTIYF.

The chain couples TRBV4-1 to TRBJ1-6; 9 nucleotides align to TRBD1. The J segment lost 6 bases and the V segment lost 4 bases, leaving 16 bases of the junction unmatched. This CDR3 region has 19 residues. Germline CDR1 and CDR2: MGHRA and YSYEKL. Here the CDR3 reads CASSLFNLGTGSANSPLHF. CDR3 in DNA: TGCGCCAGCAGCCTTTTCAATTTAGGGACAGGGTCTGCTAATTCACCCCTCCACTTT.

CDR3 amino acids: CASSITGTAGNTIYF. The CDR3 bases are TGTGCCAGTAGTATAACCGGGACAGCTGGAAACACCATATATTTT. V usage is TRBV19 and J usage is TRBJ1-3, with 7 bases that match TRBD1. Losses at the gene ends were 2 bases for V and 2 bases for J; bases not matched to a gene: 3. Looked up from germline, CDR1 is LNHDA and CDR2 is SQIVND (reference sequence). The CDR3 is 15 residues long. Full variable domain (rest looked up from reference TRBV19 and TRBJ1-3): DGGITQSPKYLFRKEGQNVTLSCEQNLNHDAMYWYRQDPGQGLRLIYYSQIVNDFQKGDIAEGYSVSREKKESFPLTVTSAQKNPTAFYLCASSITGTAGNTIYFGEGSWLTVV.

The chain is built from TRBV9 and TRBJ2-3; 11 bases fit TRBD2. J was trimmed by 0 bases and V by 4 bases; bases with no gene match: 4. The CDR3 contains 16 residues. The germline V gene has CDR1 SGDLS and CDR2 YYNGEE. The CDR3 sequence is CASSLRTSGSTDTQYF. The CDR3, as DNA: TGTGCCAGCAGCCTCCGGACTAGCGGGAGCACAGATACGCAGTATTTT. The entire variable domain, with the rest obtained from reference TRBV9 and TRBJ2-3, is as follows: DSGVTQTPKHLITATGQRVTLRCSPRSGDLSVYWYQQSLDQGLQFLIQYYNGEERAKGNILERFSAQQFPDLHSELNLSSLELGDSALYFCASSLRTSGSTDTQYFGPGTRLTVL.

This rearrangement joins TRBV11-2 to TRBJ2-3, with 10 bases lining up with TRBD1. V was pared by 5 bases and J by 2 bases, with 10 bases of the junction left unmatched. CDR1 and CDR2 from the germline V gene are SGHAT and FQNNGV. This CDR3 is built from 17 residues. The CDR3 DNA is TGTGCCAGCAGCCTGCCCTCGGACAGGGGGGTCACAGATACGCAGTATTTT. It specifies CASSLPSDRGVTDTQYF. The full variable domain, with the rest looked up from reference TRBV11-2 and TRBJ2-3, is EAGVAQSPRYKIIEKRQSVAFWCNPISGHATLYWYQQILGQGPKLLIQFQNNGVVDDSQLPKDRFSAERLKGVDSTLKIQPAKLEDSAVYLCASSLPSDRGVTDTQYFGPGTRLTVL.

The chain recombines TRBV5-4 with TRBJ2-3; D may be TRBD2 (5 bases). Germline assignment: CDR1 SGHNT and CDR2 YYREEE (reference sequence). CDR3 length: 12 residues. Trimming stripped 1 base from V and 9 bases from J, with 9 bases between. CDR3 in DNA: TGTGCCAGCAGCTTGCCCACGGGGACGCAGTATTTT. Its protein is CASSLPTGTQYF.

V gene TRBV7-2 combines with J gene TRBJ2-7; 9 positions agree with TRBD2. CDR3 length: 16 amino acids. The V and J ends lost 1 base and 2 bases, in that order; junction bases with no gene match: 6. Germline loops: CDR1 SGHTA, CDR2 FQGNSA. This chain's CDR3 is CASSLVAGAPTYEQYF. The DNA for the CDR3 is TGTGCCAGCAGCTTAGTAGCGGGGGCTCCCACCTACGAGCAGTACTTC.

This clone appeared a few times. CDR3 amino acids: CASSQVPGGWANEKLFF. The DNA for the CDR3 is TGCGCCAGCAGCCAAGTTCCAGGGGGCTGGGCTAATGAAAAACTGTTTTTT. The genes are TRBV4-3 and TRBJ1-4; 8 bases align to TRBD1. Germline V gene data show CDR1 as LGHNA and CDR2 as YSLEER. J gave up 3 bases and V 1 base, and 7 bases lay outside the gene matches. CDR3 length equals 17 residues.

The V call is TRBV5-1, the J call TRBJ2-7; TRBD1 matches 9 bases. The germline gives CDR1 SGHRS, CDR2 YFSETQ. V dropped 4 bases and J dropped 7; count of bases not matched to a gene: 12. This CDR3 has 15 amino acids. CDR3 sequence (DNA): TGCGCCAGCAGCCCCATCGGGGACAGGGTAAGGGAGCAGTACTTC. Encoded protein: CASSPIGDRVREQYF.

V usage is TRBV6-1 and J usage is TRBJ2-7, with no clear D. CDR3 size: 14 residues. Germline-derived CDR1 and CDR2 are MNHNS and SASEGT. V dropped 6 bases and J dropped 2 bases, with 14 bases sitting between them. CDR3: CASSKFESAYEQYF. Here the CDR3 DNA reads TGTGCCAGCAGCAAATTCGAATCAGCCTACGAGCAGTACTTC.

Points on this clone: Different DNA sequences within this sample yield the same CDR3. V usage is TRBV6-5 and J usage is TRBJ2-7, with TRBD2 as a possible D gene (5 bases). CDR1 is MNHEY and CDR2 is SVGAGI in the germline V gene. V dropped 5 bases and J dropped 0 bases, with 11 bases sitting between them. The CDR3 covers 14 residues. The DNA for the CDR3 is TGTGCCAGCAGTCTGGCGGGCACCTCCTACGAGCAGTACTTC. Amino acids: CASSLAGTSYEQYF.

The rearrangement uses TRBV5-1 and TRBJ1-4; D ambiguous. CDR3 length equals 15 residues. Germline V gene data show CDR1 as SGHRS and CDR2 as YFSETQ. The V end was cut by 4 bases, the J end by 0 bases, with 10 bases between. The CDR3 region is CASSGDTATNEKLFF. The DNA for the CDR3 is TGCGCCAGCAGCGGAGACACTGCAACTAATGAAAAACTGTTTTTT. Drawing the rest from reference TRBV5-1 and TRBJ1-4, the complete variable domain is KAGVTQTPRYLIKTRGQQVTLSCSPISGHRSVSWYQQTPGQGLQFLFEYFSETQRNKGNFPGRFSGRQFSNSRSEMNVSTLELGDSALYLCASSGDTATNEKLFFGSGTQLSVL.

The V and J genes are TRBV29-1 and TRBJ1-3; maybe TRBD1 (5 bases). V lost 3 bases to trimming and J lost 3 bases, with 18 bases between them. Germline CDR1 reads SQVTM; CDR2 reads ANQGSEA. The CDR3 has 16 amino acids. CDR3 sequence: CSVDEGPGSYGNTIYF. CDR3 in DNA: TGCAGCGTTGACGAGGGCCCAGGGAGTTATGGAAACACCATATATTTT.

The rearrangement links TRBV5-1 to TRBJ2-5; D is possibly TRBD2 (6 bases). V shed 5 bases and J shed 5 bases, with 19 bases lying between them. The CDR3 sequence is 15 residues long. Per germline, CDR1 SGHRS and CDR2 YFSETQ. CDR3 region: CASRLEGRPDETQYF. Written as DNA, the CDR3 is TGCGCCAGCAGATTAGAGGGGAGGCCAGATGAGACCCAGTACTTC. Complete variable domain (other parts from reference TRBV5-1 and TRBJ2-5): KAGVTQTPRYLIKTRGQQVTLSCSPISGHRSVSWYQQTPGQGLQFLFEYFSETQRNKGNFPGRFSGRQFSNSRSEMNVSTLELGDSALYLCASRLEGRPDETQYFGPGTRLLVL.

This clone came up once. The CDR3 here is CASSLPGTMQETQYF. The CDR3, as DNA: TGTGCCAGCAGCCTACCGGGGACTATGCAAGAGACCCAGTACTTC. The V gene is TRBV5-4, the J gene TRBJ2-5; 7 bases line up with TRBD2. This CDR3 has 15 amino acids. The J segment lost 2 bases and the V segment lost 4 bases, leaving 8 bases of the junction unmatched. Germline CDR1 reads SGHNT; CDR2 reads YYREEE (reference sequence).

This clone has a handful of counts. The chain joins TRBV29-1 to TRBJ2-1, with TRBD1 as a possible D gene (7 bases). Per the germline V gene, CDR1 is SQVTM and CDR2 is ANQGSEA. The CDR3 has 15 residues. The germline V and J ends were trimmed by 7 bases and 2 bases, with 18 bases remaining between them. As DNA, the CDR3 is TGCAGCGCCAAAGGTGGAGGGGGCGCCTACAATGAGCAGTTCTTC. Its translation: CSAKGGGGAYNEQFF.

This clone occurred a few times. The rearrangement uses TRBV7-2 and TRBJ2-7; 8 bases map to TRBD2. The V segment lost 3 bases and the J segment 7 bases; nucleotides outside the gene matches: 17. Germline CDR1 SGHTA, CDR2 FQGNSA. This CDR3 contains 17 residues. The CDR3 region has the DNA TGTGCCAGCAGCTTCGGGGGGGCGGGAGGCTCCGCTCGGGAGCAGTACTTC. Residues: CASSFGGAGGSAREQYF.

The chain combines TRBV7-3 with TRBJ1-5; 7 bases fit TRBD1. In germline, CDR1 is SGHTA, CDR2 FQGTGA. Trimming cost V 6 bases and J 6 bases; bases outside gene matches: 14. CDR3 length: 16 residues. Here the CDR3 reads CASSPRRDSRLQPQHF. The CDR3 DNA is TGTGCCAGCAGTCCACGGCGGGACAGCCGGCTTCAGCCCCAGCATTTT.

The rearrangement uses TRBV30 and TRBJ2-7; D unclear. The CDR3 consists of 14 residues. Germline CDR1 and CDR2: GTSNPN and SVGIG (reference sequence). Trimming took off 1 base at V and 1 base at J, with 11 bases between the two ends. The CDR3 bases are TGTGCCTGGAGTGCGGTGGCGGCTTCCTACGAGCAGTACTTC. This gives the protein CAWSAVAASYEQYF. The full variable domain, in which reference TRBV30 and TRBJ2-7 provide the parts outside the CDR3, is SQTIHQWPATLVQPVGSPLSLECTVEGTSNPNLYWYRQAAGRGLQLLFYSVGIGQISSEVPQNLSASRPQDRQFILSSKKLLLSDSGFYLCAWSAVAASYEQYFGPGTRLTVT.

The rearrangement joins TRBV2 to TRBJ2-5; D not resolved. V dropped 3 bases and J dropped 4 bases, with 9 bases sitting between them. Germline CDR1 and CDR2: SNHLY and FYNNEI. The CDR3 is 13 residues long. The CDR3 DNA reads TGTGCCAGCAGTGACCTGTTTGGAGAGACCCAGTACTTC. This encodes CASSDLFGETQYF.